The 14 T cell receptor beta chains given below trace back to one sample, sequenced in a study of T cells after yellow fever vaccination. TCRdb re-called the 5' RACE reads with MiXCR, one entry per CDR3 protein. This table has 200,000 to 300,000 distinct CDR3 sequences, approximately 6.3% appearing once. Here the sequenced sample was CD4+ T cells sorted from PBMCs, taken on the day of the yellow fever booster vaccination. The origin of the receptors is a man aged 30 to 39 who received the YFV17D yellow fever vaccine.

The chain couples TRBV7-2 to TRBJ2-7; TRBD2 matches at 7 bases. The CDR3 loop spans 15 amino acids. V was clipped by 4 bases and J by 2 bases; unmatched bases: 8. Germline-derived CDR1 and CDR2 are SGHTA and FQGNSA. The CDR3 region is CASSSPGLTTYEQYF. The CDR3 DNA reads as TGTGCCAGCAGCTCGCCGGGACTAACAACCTACGAGCAGTACTTC.

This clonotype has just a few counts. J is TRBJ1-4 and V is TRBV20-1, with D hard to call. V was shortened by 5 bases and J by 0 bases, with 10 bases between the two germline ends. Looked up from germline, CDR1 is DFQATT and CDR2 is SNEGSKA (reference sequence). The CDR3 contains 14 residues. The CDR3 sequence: CSALRVSTNEKLFF. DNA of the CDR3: TGCAGTGCTCTTCGGGTTTCAACTAATGAAAAACTGTTTTTT.

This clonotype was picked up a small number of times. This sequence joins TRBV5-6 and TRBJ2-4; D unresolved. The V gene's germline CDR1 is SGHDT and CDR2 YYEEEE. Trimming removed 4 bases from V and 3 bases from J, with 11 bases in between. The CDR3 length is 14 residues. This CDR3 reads CASSGRLIKNIQYF. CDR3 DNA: TGTGCCAGCAGCGGCAGGCTAATCAAAAACATTCAGTACTTC.

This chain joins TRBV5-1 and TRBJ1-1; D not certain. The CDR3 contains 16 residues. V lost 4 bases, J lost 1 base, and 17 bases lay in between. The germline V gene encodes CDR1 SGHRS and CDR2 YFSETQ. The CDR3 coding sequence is TGCGCCAGCAGCCACCGGACTCCCAGCCGGAACACTGAAGCTTTCTTT. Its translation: CASSHRTPSRNTEAFF.

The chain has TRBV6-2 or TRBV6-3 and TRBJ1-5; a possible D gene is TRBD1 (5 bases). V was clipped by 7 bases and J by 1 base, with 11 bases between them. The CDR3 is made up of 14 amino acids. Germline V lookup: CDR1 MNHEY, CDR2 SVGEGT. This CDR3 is CASTRGMSNQPQHF. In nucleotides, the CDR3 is TGTGCCAGCACCCGGGGGATGAGCAATCAGCCCCAGCATTTT.

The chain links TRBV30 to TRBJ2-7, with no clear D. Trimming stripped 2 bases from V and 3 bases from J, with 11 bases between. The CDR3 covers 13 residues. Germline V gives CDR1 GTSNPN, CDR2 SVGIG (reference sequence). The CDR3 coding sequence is TGTGCCTGGAGTCGGTCAGTAGTCTACGAGCAGTACTTC. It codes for CAWSRSVVYEQYF.

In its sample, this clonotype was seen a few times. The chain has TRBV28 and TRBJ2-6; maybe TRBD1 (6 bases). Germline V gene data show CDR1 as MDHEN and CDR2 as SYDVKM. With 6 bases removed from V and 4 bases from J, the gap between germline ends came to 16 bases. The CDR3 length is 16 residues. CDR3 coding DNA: TGTGCCAGCAGACAATATACAGGGACGGGGGCCAACGTCCTGACTTTC. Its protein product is CASRQYTGTGANVLTF.

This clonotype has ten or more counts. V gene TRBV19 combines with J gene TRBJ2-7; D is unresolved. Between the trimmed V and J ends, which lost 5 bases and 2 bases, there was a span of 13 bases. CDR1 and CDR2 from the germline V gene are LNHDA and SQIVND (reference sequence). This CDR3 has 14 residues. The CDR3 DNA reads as TGTGCCAGTAGTCAACAGACTCCTACCTACGAGCAGTACTTC. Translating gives CASSQQTPTYEQYF.

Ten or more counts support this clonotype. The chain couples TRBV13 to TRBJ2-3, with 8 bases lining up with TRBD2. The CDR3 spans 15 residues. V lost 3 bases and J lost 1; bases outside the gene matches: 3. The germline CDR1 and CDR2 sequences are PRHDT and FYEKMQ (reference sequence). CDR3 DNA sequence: TGTGCCAGCAGCTTGCGGGAGGTGGGCACAGATACGCAGTATTTT. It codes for CASSLREVGTDTQYF.

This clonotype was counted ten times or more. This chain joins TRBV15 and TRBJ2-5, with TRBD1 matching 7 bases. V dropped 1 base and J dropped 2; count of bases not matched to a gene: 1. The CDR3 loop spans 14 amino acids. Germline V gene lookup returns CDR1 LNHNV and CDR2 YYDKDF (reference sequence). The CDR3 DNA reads TGTGCCACCAGCAGAGGACAGGGTCAAGAGACCCAGTACTTC. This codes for CATSRGQGQETQYF.

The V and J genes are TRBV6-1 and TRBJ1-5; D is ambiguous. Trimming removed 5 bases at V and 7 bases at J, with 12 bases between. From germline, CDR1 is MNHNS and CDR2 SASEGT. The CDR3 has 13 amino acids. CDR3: CASSPGPRQPQHF. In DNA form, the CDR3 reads TGTGCCAGCAGTCCCGGTCCTAGGCAGCCCCAGCATTTT.

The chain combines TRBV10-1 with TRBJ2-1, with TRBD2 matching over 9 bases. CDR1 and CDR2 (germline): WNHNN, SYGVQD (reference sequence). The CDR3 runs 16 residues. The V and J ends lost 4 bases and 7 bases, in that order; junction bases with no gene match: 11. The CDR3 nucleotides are TGCGCCAGCAGTGGGTTTAGCGGGAGAGCGATGAATGAGCAGTTCTTC. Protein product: CASSGFSGRAMNEQFF.

The DNA of the CDR3 is TGTGCCAGCAGTTTAATGGAATACAATGAGCAGTTCTTC. Its translation: CASSLMEYNEQFF. The rearrangement uses TRBV28 and TRBJ2-1, with no clear D. This CDR3 contains 13 residues. From germline, CDR1 is MDHEN and CDR2 SYDVKM. Trimming took 2 bases from V and 4 from J, leaving 6 bases between them.

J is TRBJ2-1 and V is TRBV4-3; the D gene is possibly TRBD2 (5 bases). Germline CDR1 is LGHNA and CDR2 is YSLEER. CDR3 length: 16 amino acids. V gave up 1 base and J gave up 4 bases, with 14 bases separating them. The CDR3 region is CASSQALGGQYNEQFF. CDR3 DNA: TGCGCCAGCAGCCAAGCACTAGGCGGCCAATACAATGAGCAGTTCTTC.